A single sample is the source of the 8 T cell receptor beta chains below, sequenced in a study of blood T cell repertoires in COVID-19. Clones were sequenced by immunoSEQ multiplex PCR, and TCRdb holds only the in-frame ones, with some missing. This table has 250,000 to 300,000 clones, nearly 90% appearing once. The sample comprised peripheral blood. These receptor sequences come from a woman aged 30 to 39 with acute or convalescent COVID-19.

The chain links TRBV6-2 or TRBV6-3 to TRBJ2-7; D might be TRBD2 (5 bases). The germline V gene has CDR1 MNHEY and CDR2 SVGEGT. This CDR3 has 12 amino acids. Trimming removed 6 bases from V and 4 bases from J, with 10 bases in between. The CDR3 DNA reads as TGTGCCAGCAGCCCTGGACTTTACGAGCAGTACTTC. It encodes CASSPGLYEQYF.

The chain carries TRBV4-1 and TRBJ2-7; 8 bases match TRBD2. The V and J ends lost 3 bases and 1 base, in that order; junction bases with no gene match: 2. This CDR3 region has 14 residues. The germline V gene encodes CDR1 MGHRA and CDR2 YSYEKL. The CDR3 sequence is CASSQGLGSYEQYF. The CDR3 DNA reads TGCGCCAGCAGCCAGGGACTAGGATCCTACGAGCAGTACTTC.

This clone has just a few counts. The rearrangement links TRBV5-8 to TRBJ2-1; 8 bases are shared with TRBD2. The germline V gene encodes CDR1 SGHTS and CDR2 YDEGEE. The V segment lost 0 bases and the J segment 2 bases; nucleotides outside the gene matches: 1. The CDR3 loop spans 15 amino acids. Here the CDR3 DNA reads TGTGCCAGCAGCTTGGCTAGCGGGCCCTACAATGAGCAGTTCTTC. Amino acids: CASSLASGPYNEQFF.

This clone was observed a single time. The V call is TRBV9, the J call TRBJ2-7; a possible D gene is TRBD2 (6 bases). The V and J ends lost 4 bases and 8 bases respectively, with 22 bases between them. Looked up from germline, CDR1 is SGDLS and CDR2 is YYNGEE. The CDR3 loop spans 15 amino acids. CDR3 sequence: CASSSTLAGSIKQYF. The CDR3 DNA reads TGTGCCAGCAGCTCTACACTAGCCGGTTCTATCAAGCAGTACTTC. Complete variable domain (other parts from reference TRBV9 and TRBJ2-7): DSGVTQTPKHLITATGQRVTLRCSPRSGDLSVYWYQQSLDQGLQFLIQYYNGEERAKGNILERFSAQQFPDLHSELNLSSLELGDSALYFCASSSTLAGSIKQYFGPGTRLTVT.

The V gene is TRBV4-1, the J gene TRBJ2-1; tentatively, D is TRBD2 (5 bases). Trimming took 1 base from V and 2 from J, leaving 12 bases between them. The CDR3 is 16 residues long. Germline V gene data show CDR1 as MGHRA and CDR2 as YSYEKL. This CDR3 is CASSQARLAPYNEQFF. The CDR3 DNA follows: TGCGCCAGCAGCCAAGCGCGTCTAGCCCCCTACAATGAGCAGTTCTTC.

Only a few counts were recorded for this clone. The V gene is TRBV6-5, the J gene TRBJ2-5; D is unclear. V gave up 10 bases and J gave up 3 bases, with 18 bases separating them. The CDR3 consists of 14 residues. Germline values: CDR1 MNHEY, CDR2 SVGAGI. The CDR3 DNA sequence: TGTGCCATTATCCCTAATCTAGAGAAAGAGACCCAGTACTTC. Encoded protein: CAIIPNLEKETQYF.

J is TRBJ2-7 and V is TRBV7-2; D possibly corresponds to TRBD1 (6 bases). Germline values: CDR1 SGHTA, CDR2 FQGNSA. Trimming removed 1 base from V and 7 bases from J, with 17 bases in between. The CDR3 spans 15 residues. The CDR3 region is CASSLVLNRVLEQYF. The DNA for the CDR3 is TGTGCCAGCAGCTTAGTCCTAAACAGGGTTTTGGAGCAGTACTTC.

Details on this clone: A single base separates this from a much larger clone, so it may be a read error. This chain uses TRBV7-2 with TRBJ2-2; 9 bases fit TRBD1. Germline CDR1 and CDR2: SGHTA and FQGNSA. The CDR3 is 15 residues long. V shed 3 bases, J shed 4 bases, and the junction held 3 bases outside the gene matches. The CDR3 reads CASSFQTGGTGELFF. CDR3 nucleotides: TGTGCCAGCAGCTTCCAGACAGGGGGCACCGGGGAGCTGTTTTTT. Variable domain in full (rest from reference TRBV7-2 and TRBJ2-2): GAGVSQSPSNKVTEKGKDVELRCDPISGHTALYWYRQSLGQGLEFLIYFQGNSAPDKSGLPSDRFSAERTGGSVSTLTIQRTQQEDSAVYLCASSFQTGGTGELFFGEGSRLTVL.